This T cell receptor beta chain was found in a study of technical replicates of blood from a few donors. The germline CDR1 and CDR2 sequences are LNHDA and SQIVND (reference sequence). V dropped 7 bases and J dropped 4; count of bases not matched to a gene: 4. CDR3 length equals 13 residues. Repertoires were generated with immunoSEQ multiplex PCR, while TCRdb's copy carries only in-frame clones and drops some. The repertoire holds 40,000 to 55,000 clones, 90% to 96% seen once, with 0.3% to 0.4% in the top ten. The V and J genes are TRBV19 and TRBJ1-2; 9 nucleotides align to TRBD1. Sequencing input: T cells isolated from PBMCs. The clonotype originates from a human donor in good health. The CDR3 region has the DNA TGTGCCAGTACCGGACAGGGGCTCTATGGCTACACCTTC. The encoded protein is CASTGQGLYGYTF.